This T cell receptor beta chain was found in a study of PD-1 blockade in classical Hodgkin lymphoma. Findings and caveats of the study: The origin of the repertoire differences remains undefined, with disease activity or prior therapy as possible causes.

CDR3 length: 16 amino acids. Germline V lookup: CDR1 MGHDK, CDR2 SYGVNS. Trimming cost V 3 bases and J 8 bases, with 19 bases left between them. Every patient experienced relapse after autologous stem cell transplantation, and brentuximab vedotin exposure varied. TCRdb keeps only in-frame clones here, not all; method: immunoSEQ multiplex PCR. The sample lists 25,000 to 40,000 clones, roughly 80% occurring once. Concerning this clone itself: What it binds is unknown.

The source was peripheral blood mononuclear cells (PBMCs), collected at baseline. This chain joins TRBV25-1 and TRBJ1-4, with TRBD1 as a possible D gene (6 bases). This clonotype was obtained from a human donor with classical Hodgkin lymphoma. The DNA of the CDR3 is TGTGCCAGCAGTGACATAGAGGGCCAGGGGTACGAAAAACTGTTTTTT. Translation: CASSDIEGQGYEKLFF.